The 20 T cell receptor beta chains reported below all come from one sample, sequenced in a study of T cells in women clearing cervical HPV infection. Using immunoSEQ multiplex PCR, the repertoire was profiled, and TCRdb retains in-frame clones only, with some absent. The sample has around 29,000 clones; the top ten hold approximately 3%. Material for sequencing was blood buffy coat. These receptors were obtained from a woman between 18 and 70 years old with a cervical HPV16 infection that either progressed to CIN3+ or cleared (not recorded which).

As to this clone: The read finishes 3 residues shy of the CDR3 end, and the germline J gene is used to complete it. The chain uses TRBV7-9 and TRBJ2-1, with 10 bases identical to TRBD2. With 2 bases clipped from V and 4 bases from J, the junction kept 2 bases outside the gene matches. This CDR3 contains 15 residues. The germline V gene has CDR1 SEHNR and CDR2 FQNEAQ (reference sequence). The part of the CDR3 DNA that was read is TGTGCCAGCAGCTTAACGACTAGCGGGTACAATGAG. This codes for CASSLTTSGYNE. The entire CDR3 protein reads CASSLTTSGYNEQFF. Full variable domain (rest looked up from reference TRBV7-9 and TRBJ2-1): DTGVSQNPRHKITKRGQNVTFRCDPISEHNRLYWYRQTLGQGPEFLTYFQNEAQLEKSRLLSDRFSAERPKGSFSTLEIQRTEQGDSAMYLCASSLTTSGYNEQFFGPGTRLTVL.

As to this clone: From the germline J gene comes the end of the CDR3, since the read stops 3 residues before it. The V and J genes are TRBV20-1 and TRBJ2-6, with a tentative D call TRBD2 (6 bases). This CDR3 comprises 14 residues. Germline V gene data show CDR1 as DFQATT and CDR2 as SNEGSKA (reference sequence). V lost 3 bases and J lost 0, with 6 bases in between. CDR3 sequence reads: CSARRDSGANVLTF. Partial CDR3 DNA: TGCAGTGCTAGGCGGGACTCTGGGGCCAACGTC.

In regard to this clone: The read ends 3 residues shy of where the CDR3 ends; the end is completed using the germline J gene. V gene TRBV30 combines with J gene TRBJ1-5, with 8 nucleotides matching TRBD1. The junction had 15 bases not matched to a gene; V was cut back by 5 bases and J by 0 bases. The CDR3 length is 18 residues. Per the germline V gene, CDR1 is GTSNPN and CDR2 is SVGIG (reference sequence). The part of the CDR3 DNA that was read is TGTGCCTGGCAGATCGGGGCAGGGGGCGCAGCTAGCAATCAGCCC. Encoded protein: CAWQIGAGGAASNQP. The whole CDR3 protein reads CAWQIGAGGAASNQPQHF.

On this clone itself: The CDR3 goes on 3 residues after the read ends, and that part is filled in from the germline J gene. The chain recombines TRBV2 with TRBJ2-2; 10 bases align to TRBD1. Germline lookup yields CDR1 SNHLY and CDR2 FYNNEI. Trimming at V came to 6 bases and at J to 9 bases, leaving 1 base not matched to a gene. CDR3 length: 12 residues. The covered CDR3 bases are TGTGCCAGCAGGGGACAGGGGTGGGAG. Amino acids: CASRGQGWE. The complete CDR3 protein is CASRGQGWELFF.

Comments on this clone: From the germline J gene comes the end of the CDR3, since the read stops 3 residues before it. The gene calls are TRBV12-5 and TRBJ2-7; TRBD2 is a possible D gene (6 bases). The germline gives CDR1 LGHNT, CDR2 FRNRAP. This CDR3 is built from 15 residues. V lost 2 bases and J lost 1, with 12 bases in between. The covered CDR3 bases are TGTGCTAGTGGTTTGAGGGCGGGAACGTCCTACGAG. It yields the protein CASGLRAGTSYE. The whole CDR3 is CASGLRAGTSYEQYF.

As concerns this clone: The read halts 3 residues ahead of the CDR3 end, with the missing end drawn from the germline J gene. The chain couples TRBV20-1 to TRBJ1-4, with TRBD1 as a possible D gene (5 bases). With 5 bases removed from V and 4 bases from J, the gap between germline ends came to 14 bases. The CDR3 runs 14 residues. Germline V lookup: CDR1 DFQATT, CDR2 SNEGSKA (reference sequence). Partial CDR3 DNA: TGCAGTGCTGCAGAGGGGCTCATTAATGAAAAA. Its protein product is CSAAEGLINEK. The CDR3 as a whole reads CSAAEGLINEKLFF.

The CDR3 region is CASSIAGQGAFLPNTEAFF. The DNA read from the CDR3 is TGTGCCAGTAGTATTGCGGGACAGGGGGCTTTTCTTCCGAACACTGAA. The genes are TRBV19 and TRBJ1-1, with 12 bases that match TRBD1. The read is 3 residues too short to cover the CDR3 end, so that end is filled in from the germline J gene. CDR1 is LNHDA, CDR2 SQIVND, per germline (reference sequence). V gave up 3 bases and J gave up 1 base; unmatched junction bases: 12. This CDR3 is built from 19 residues.

This CDR3 reads CASSLGGQGLGEQYF. The sequenced part of the CDR3 DNA is TGTGCCAGCAGTTTAGGGGGACAGGGGTTGGGCGAG. The chain joins TRBV28 to TRBJ2-7, with 10 bases that match TRBD1. The read ends 3 residues before the CDR3 terminus; that terminus is restored from the germline J gene. CDR1 is MDHEN and CDR2 is SYDVKM in the germline V gene. CDR3 length: 15 residues. The ends lost 2 bases at V and 6 bases at J; junction bases unmatched: 7.

Comments on this clone: The read finishes 3 residues shy of the CDR3 end, and the germline J gene is used to complete it. This chain links TRBV11-2 with TRBJ2-7, with unresolved D. V lost 0 bases to trimming and J lost 4 bases, with 4 bases between them. Germline lookup yields CDR1 SGHAT and CDR2 FQNNGV. The CDR3 consists of 12 residues. The CDR3 here is CASSLDYYEQYF. The CDR3 DNA, read in part, is TGTGCCAGCAGCTTAGACTATTACGAG.

Notes on this clone: The read gets to within 3 residues of the CDR3 end, and the germline J gene fills in the rest. The chain links TRBV18 to TRBJ1-2; 8 bases match TRBD1. Germline CDR1 is KGHSH and CDR2 is LQKENI. CDR3 size: 12 residues. The chain's CDR3 is CASSSGQEGYTF. The DNA read from the CDR3 is TGTGCCAGCTCATCGGGACAGGAAGGC.

The part of the CDR3 DNA that was read is TGTGCCAGCAGCTTAAACGGGGGGGCCCTGGAGACC. Protein sequence: CASSLNGGALET. The complete CDR3 sequence is CASSLNGGALETQYF. The rearrangement joins TRBV7-2 to TRBJ2-5, with 8 bases fitting TRBD2. The sequenced fragment ends 3 residues before the CDR3 boundary, so the rest is inferred from the germline J gene. Germline assignment: CDR1 SGHTA and CDR2 FQGNSA. This CDR3 contains 15 residues. V trimming: 2 bases; J trimming: 5 bases; junction bases outside the gene matches: 7. The full variable domain, in which reference TRBV7-2 and TRBJ2-5 provide the parts outside the CDR3, is GAGVSQSPSNKVTEKGKDVELRCDPISGHTALYWYRQSLGQGLEFLIYFQGNSAPDKSGLPSDRFSAERTGGSVSTLTIQRTQQEDSAVYLCASSLNGGALETQYFGPGTRLLVL.

CDR3 DNA, as far as it was read: TGTGCCAGTAGTAAATCCGGGACAGTTATCTACAATGAC. Its translation: CASSKSGTVIYND. The complete CDR3 reads CASSKSGTVIYNDYTF. The chain couples TRBV19 to TRBJ1-2; the match to TRBD1 covers 7 bases. The read gets to within 3 residues of the CDR3 end, and the germline J gene fills in the rest. This CDR3 is built from 16 residues. The germline V gene encodes CDR1 LNHDA and CDR2 SQIVND (reference sequence).

In regard to this clone: The read ends 3 residues shy of where the CDR3 ends; the end is completed using the germline J gene. This chain joins TRBV19 and TRBJ2-4; perhaps TRBD1 as D (7 bases). Germline V CDR1 and CDR2: LNHDA, SQIVND (reference sequence). CDR3 size: 14 residues. The chain's CDR3 is CASSLRDRPYGQYF. The covered CDR3 bases are TGTGCCAGTAGTTTGCGGGACAGACCCTATGGT.

In the case of this clone: The read ends 3 residues early relative to the CDR3; the germline J gene fills the gap. J is TRBJ1-5 and V is TRBV5-8; D is uncertain. Germline CDR1 SGHTS, CDR2 YDEGEE. Trimming left V 4 bases short and J 3 bases short, with 11 bases between. CDR3 size: 14 residues. The sequenced part of the CDR3 DNA is TGTGCCAGCAGCCCCCCCAGTATCAATCAGCCC. The encoded protein is CASSPPSINQP. In full, the CDR3 reads CASSPPSINQPQHF.

Note on this clone: The sequence runs out 3 residues before the end of the CDR3; the remainder is reconstructed from the germline J gene. This chain uses TRBV12-3 or TRBV12-4 with TRBJ2-1, with D possibly being TRBD2 (6 bases). V was clipped by 6 bases and J by 9 bases, with 15 bases between them. The CDR3 is 13 amino acids. The CDR3 spells CASRIDEAGEQFF. The part of the CDR3 DNA that was read is TGTGCCAGCAGAATCGATGAAGCGGGTGAG.

About this clone itself: The CDR3 goes on 3 residues after the read ends, and that part is filled in from the germline J gene. The same CDR3 arises from other DNA sequences in this sample as well. V gene TRBV4-1 combines with J gene TRBJ2-7; 10 nucleotides line up with TRBD1. Germline V gives CDR1 MGHRA, CDR2 YSYEKL. V shed 0 bases and J 3 bases; nucleotides not matched to a gene: 2. The CDR3 consists of 15 residues. The CDR3 region is CASSQDGTGDYEQYF. Partial CDR3 DNA: TGCGCCAGCAGCCAAGACGGGACAGGGGACTACGAG.

Turning to this clone: Read sequence stops 3 residues before the CDR3 end, and the germline J gene provides the missing end. The chain links TRBV19 to TRBJ2-4; tentatively, D is TRBD2 (6 bases). CDR3 length: 15 amino acids. From germline, CDR1 is LNHDA and CDR2 SQIVND (reference sequence). The covered CDR3 bases are TGTGCCAGTAGTCCAGGACTAAAACAAGTACATGGT. Residues: CASSPGLKQVHG. The whole CDR3 is CASSPGLKQVHGQYF.

About this clone itself: The read gets to within 3 residues of the CDR3 end, and the germline J gene fills in the rest. The chain has TRBV7-2 and TRBJ2-3; possible D gene TRBD2, 6 bases. The germline gives CDR1 SGHTA, CDR2 FQGNSA. The CDR3 is 15 residues long. V dropped 1 base and J dropped 4 bases, with 12 bases sitting between them. Here the CDR3 reads CASSLGSWGADTQYF. Incomplete CDR3 DNA: TGTGCCAGCAGCTTAGGGAGTTGGGGGGCAGATACG.

About this clone itself: Coverage ceases 3 residues before the CDR3 finishes, and the germline J gene fills in the end. The J gene is TRBJ2-3, the V gene TRBV20-1; tentative D call: TRBD2 (5 bases). The germline V gene has CDR1 DFQATT and CDR2 SNEGSKA (reference sequence). V was shortened by 4 bases and J by 2 bases, with 13 bases between the two germline ends. The CDR3 contains 14 residues. Incomplete CDR3 DNA: TGCAGTGCTACGAGGGTAGTACCCACAGATACG. This sequence encodes CSATRVVPTDT. The full CDR3 reads CSATRVVPTDTQYF.

CDR3 bases read: TGTGCCAGCTCGACCAGCGGGGGGGCCTCAGATACG. Its protein is CASSTSGGASDT. From start to end, the CDR3 is CASSTSGGASDTQYF. The rearrangement joins TRBV18 to TRBJ2-3, with TRBD2 identical over 10 bases. The CDR3 end lies 3 residues beyond the end of the read and is filled in from the germline J gene. Germline V lookup: CDR1 KGHSH, CDR2 LQKENI. J gave up 4 bases and V 6 bases, and 7 bases lay outside the gene matches. This CDR3 contains 15 residues.